The rows below give T cell receptor beta chains drawn from one sample of a study of cytomegalovirus exposure and HLA in healthy donors. Using immunoSEQ multiplex PCR, the repertoire was profiled, and TCRdb retains in-frame clones only, with some absent. The sample has some 150,000 clones; roughly 87% are singletons. The source material was PBMCs. The receptors derive from a man between 25 and 39 years old in good health and CMV-seropositive. CDR3s include the opening cysteine and the closing phenylalanine or tryptophan. The order of the fields is V gene, clone size, D gene, J gene, CDR3 protein, CDR3 DNA. A D gene is named only where the DNA matches it firmly. For some rows the clone size is stated as once, few or many, or as a class when expanded; others skip it.

>TRBV25-1|-|TRBD2|TRBJ2-7
CASGLPGGGYEQYF
TGTGCCAGCGGACTCCCTGGGGGGGGGTACGAGCAGTACTTC
>TRBV4-3|-|TRBD1|TRBJ2-3
CASSPDRVPADTQYF
TGCGCCAGCAGCCCGGACAGGGTTCCGGCAGATACGCAGTATTTT
>TRBV28|-|TRBD1|TRBJ1-5
CASTPGGYQPQHF
TGTGCCAGCACTCCAGGGGGCTATCAGCCCCAGCATTTT
>TRBV5-4|-|TRBD1|TRBJ2-6
CASSFGQGHRSGANGLTF
TGTGCCAGCAGCTTCGGACAGGGCCACCGTTCTGGGGCCAACGGCCTGACTTTC
>TRBV18|-|TRBD1|TRBJ1-2
CASSQGQGNGYTF
TGTGCCAGCTCACAGGGACAGGGAAACGGCTACACCTTC
>TRBV27|-|-|TRBJ1-4
CASSLNGGSNEKLFF
TGTGCCAGCAGTTTAAATGGGGGCTCTAATGAAAAACTGTTTTTT
>TRBV7-9|-|-|TRBJ1-1
CASILPPSQGNTEAFF
TGTGCCAGCATTCTTCCGCCGTCCCAGGGGAACACTGAAGCTTTCTTT
>TRBV4-1|-|TRBD1|TRBJ2-7
CASSQPGQGASYEQYF
TGCGCCAGCAGCCAACCTGGACAGGGGGCCTCCTACGAGCAGTACTTC
>TRBV19|-|-|TRBJ1-1
CASSRPGFPEAFF
TGTGCCAGTAGTCGACCAGGGTTCCCTGAAGCTTTCTTT
>TRBV4-1|-|-|TRBJ1-5
CASSQAQRAGSNQPQHF
TGCGCCAGCAGCCAAGCCCAACGGGCGGGGAGCAATCAGCCCCAGCATTTT
>TRBV30|-|-|TRBJ1-3
CAWSVGWQRLISGNTIYF
TGTGCCTGGAGTGTAGGTTGGCAGCGCCTGATCTCTGGAAACACCATATATTTT
>TRBV6-6|-|TRBD2|TRBJ2-1
CASSIIAGVSRGEQFF
TGTGCCAGCAGTATTATAGCGGGAGTTTCTAGGGGAGAGCAGTTCTTC
>TRBV19|-|TRBD1|TRBJ1-4
CASSNRGATNEKLFF
TGTGCCAGTAGTAACAGGGGTGCAACTAATGAAAAACTGTTTTTT
>TRBV6-1|-|-|TRBJ1-1
CASSLLGAGAEAFF
TGTGCCAGCAGTCTTCTGGGGGCAGGGGCTGAAGCTTTCTTT
>TRBV7-9|-|-|TRBJ1-1
CSSSLAGHTEAFF
TGTTCCAGCAGCTTAGCGGGCCACACTGAAGCTTTCTTT
>TRBV18|-|TRBD1|TRBJ2-7
CASSGPGQGPAYYEQYF
TGTGCCAGCTCAGGTCCGGGACAGGGGCCCGCTTACTACGAGCAGTACTTC
>TRBV6-5|few|-|TRBJ1-4
CASSLRAHEKLFF
TGTGCCAGCAGCCTACGAGCACATGAAAAACTGTTTTTT
>TRBV7-8|once|-|TRBJ1-5
CASSLRGLENQPQHF
TGTGCCAGCAGCTTACGTGGACTAGAAAATCAGCCCCAGCATTTT
>TRBV4-1|-|-|TRBJ2-3
CASSQVRLHTDTQYF
TGCGCCAGCAGCCAAGTCAGGCTTCACACAGATACGCAGTATTTT
>TRBV28|-|TRBD1|TRBJ1-3
CASSLPLTGGSSGNTIYF
TGTGCCAGCAGTCTCCCTTTAACAGGGGGATCCTCTGGAAACACCATATATTTT
>TRBV11-2|few|TRBD1|TRBJ2-7
CASSFWTGTRWAYEQYF
TGTGCCAGCAGCTTCTGGACAGGGACACGATGGGCCTACGAGCAGTACTTC
>TRBV30|-|TRBD1|TRBJ1-4
CAWSDRGFLNEKLFF
TGTGCCTGGAGTGACAGGGGGTTCCTTAATGAAAAACTGTTTTTT
>TRBV30|-|TRBD2|TRBJ2-5
CACLLAGKEGGLPQETQYF
TGTGCCTGTTTACTAGCGGGCAAAGAAGGGGGCCTCCCCCAAGAGACCCAGTACTTC
>TRBV30|-|TRBD1|TRBJ1-6
CAWSPGQIYNSPLHF
TGTGCCTGGAGCCCGGGACAGATTTATAATTCACCCCTCCACTTT
>TRBV11-2|-|-|TRBJ2-1
CASSLAFNNEQFF
TGTGCCAGCAGCTTAGCTTTTAACAATGAGCAGTTCTTC
>TRBV2|-|TRBD2|TRBJ2-1
CASSEKTSGLNEQFF
TGTGCCAGCAGTGAGAAGACTAGCGGTTTAAATGAGCAGTTCTTC
>TRBV4-1|few|-|TRBJ2-5
CASSPPRESTQYF
TGCGCCAGCAGCCCCCCCCGGGAATCGACCCAGTACTTC
>TRBV11-3|-|-|TRBJ1-1
CASSRASEGNTEAFF
TGTGCCAGCAGCCGAGCCAGCGAGGGGAACACTGAAGCTTTCTTT
>TRBV7-2|-|-|TRBJ1-2
CASSFEGLTGSYTF
TGTGCCAGCAGCTTCGAGGGCCTCACAGGGAGCTACACCTTC